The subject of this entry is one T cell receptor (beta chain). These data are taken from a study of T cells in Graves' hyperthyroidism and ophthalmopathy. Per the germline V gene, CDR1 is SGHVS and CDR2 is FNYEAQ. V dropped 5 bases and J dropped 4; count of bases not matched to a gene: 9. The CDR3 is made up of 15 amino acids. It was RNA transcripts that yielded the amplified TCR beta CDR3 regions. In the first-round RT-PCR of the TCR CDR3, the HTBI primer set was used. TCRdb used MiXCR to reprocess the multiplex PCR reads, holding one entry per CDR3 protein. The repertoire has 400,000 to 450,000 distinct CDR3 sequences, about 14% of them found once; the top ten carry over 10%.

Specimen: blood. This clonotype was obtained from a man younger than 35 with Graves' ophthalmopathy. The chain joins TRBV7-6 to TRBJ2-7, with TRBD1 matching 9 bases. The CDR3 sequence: CASSMYPGQGYEQYF. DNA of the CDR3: TGTGCCAGCAGCATGTACCCGGGACAGGGTTACGAGCAGTACTTC.